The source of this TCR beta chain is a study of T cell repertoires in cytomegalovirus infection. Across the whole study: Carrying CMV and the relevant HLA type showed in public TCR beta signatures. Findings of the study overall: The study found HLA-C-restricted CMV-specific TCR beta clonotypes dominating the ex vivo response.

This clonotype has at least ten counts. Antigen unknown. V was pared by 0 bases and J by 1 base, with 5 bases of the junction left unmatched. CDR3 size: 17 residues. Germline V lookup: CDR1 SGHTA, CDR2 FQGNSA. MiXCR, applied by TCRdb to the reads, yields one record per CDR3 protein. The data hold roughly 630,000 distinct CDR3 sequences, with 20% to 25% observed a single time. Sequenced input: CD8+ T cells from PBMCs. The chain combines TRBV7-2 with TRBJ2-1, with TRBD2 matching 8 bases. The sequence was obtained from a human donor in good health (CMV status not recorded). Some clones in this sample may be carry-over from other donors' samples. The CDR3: CASSLATAGVSYNEQFF. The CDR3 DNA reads TGTGCCAGCAGCTTAGCGACAGCGGGGGTGTCCTACAATGAGCAGTTCTTC.